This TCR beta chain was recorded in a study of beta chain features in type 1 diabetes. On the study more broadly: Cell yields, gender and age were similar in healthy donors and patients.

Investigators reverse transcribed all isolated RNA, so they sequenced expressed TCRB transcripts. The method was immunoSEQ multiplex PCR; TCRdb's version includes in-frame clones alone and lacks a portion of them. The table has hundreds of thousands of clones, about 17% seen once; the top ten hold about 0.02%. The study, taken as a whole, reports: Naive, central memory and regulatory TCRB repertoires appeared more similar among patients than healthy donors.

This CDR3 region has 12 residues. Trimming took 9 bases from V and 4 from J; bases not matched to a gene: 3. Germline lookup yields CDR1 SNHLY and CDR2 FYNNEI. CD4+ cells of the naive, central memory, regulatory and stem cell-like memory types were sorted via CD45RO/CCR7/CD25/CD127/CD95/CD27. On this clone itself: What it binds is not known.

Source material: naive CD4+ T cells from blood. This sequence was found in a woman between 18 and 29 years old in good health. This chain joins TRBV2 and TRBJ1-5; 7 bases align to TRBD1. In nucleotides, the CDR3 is TGTGCCAGTCGACAGGGTAATCAGCCCCAGCATTTT. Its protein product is CASRQGNQPQHF.